These 2 T cell receptor beta chains were all obtained from the same sample, sequenced in a study of blood T cell repertoires in COVID-19. Profiling relied on immunoSEQ multiplex PCR, and the TCRdb table lists in-frame clones only, not all of them. Of 150,000 or so clones in the sample, roughly 87% were seen once. The sample comprised PBMCs or T cells enriched from blood (not recorded which). The receptors shown here come from a woman aged 35 to 49 who had been exposed to COVID-19.

In nucleotides, the CDR3 is TGTGCTAGTGGTTTCCCGACAGGGGGACTTTCTAACGAGCAGTACTTC. This encodes CASGFPTGGLSNEQYF. The chain couples TRBV12-5 to TRBJ2-7, with 9 bases that match TRBD1. V dropped 3 bases and J dropped 5; count of bases not matched to a gene: 11. The germline V gene has CDR1 LGHNT and CDR2 FRNRAP. The CDR3 consists of 16 residues. The full variable domain, its missing parts supplied by reference TRBV12-5 and TRBJ2-7, is DARVTQTPRHKVTEMGQEVTMRCQPILGHNTVFWYRQTMMQGLELLAYFRNRAPLDDSGMPKDRFSAEMPDATLATLKIQPSEPRDSAVYFCASGFPTGGLSNEQYFGPGTRLTVT.

This chain links TRBV29-1 with TRBJ2-5; TRBD1 might be the D (6 bases). V was pared by 3 bases and J by 3 bases, with 17 bases between. CDR1 is SQVTM, CDR2 ANQGSEA, per germline. CDR3 size: 15 residues. This CDR3 reads CSVEYVWGHKETQYF. CDR3 nucleotide sequence: TGCAGCGTTGAGTATGTCTGGGGGCACAAAGAGACCCAGTACTTC.